The 27 T cell receptor beta chains reported below all come from one sample, sequenced in a study of blood T cell repertoires in COVID-19. The method was immunoSEQ multiplex PCR; TCRdb's version includes in-frame clones alone and lacks a portion of them. Among roughly 200,000 clones listed, about 76% were seen once. Sequenced material: peripheral blood. The origin of the receptors is a woman aged 50 to 65 with active or convalescent COVID-19.

The gene calls are TRBV10-3 and TRBJ1-1, with 7 bases fitting TRBD1. V dropped 11 bases and J dropped 3; count of bases not matched to a gene: 9. Germline-derived CDR1 and CDR2 are ENHRY and SYGVKD. The CDR3 length is 13 residues. The CDR3 DNA reads TGTGCCGGAAATAGGGGGCCGGACACTGAAGCTTTCTTT. It specifies CAGNRGPDTEAFF.

This sequence joins TRBV11-2 and TRBJ1-1, with unresolved D. CDR3 size: 12 residues. The V gene's germline CDR1 is SGHAT and CDR2 FQNNGV. V lost 1 base and J 10 bases, leaving 10 bases between the germline ends. This CDR3 is CASSLVAPGAFF. In DNA, the CDR3 is TGTGCCAGCAGCTTAGTGGCCCCAGGAGCTTTCTTT.

Note on this clone: Compared with germline, one end of the junction differs, possibly owing to a read error. The chain couples TRBV29-1 to TRBJ1-3, with no clear D. Germline lookup yields CDR1 SQVTM and CDR2 ANQGSEA. The CDR3 has 14 residues. The CDR3 here is CSVEAEGSGNTIYF. The CDR3 nucleotides read TGCAGCGTTGAAGCAGAGGGCTCTGGAAATACCATATATTTT.

The chain joins TRBV28 to TRBJ2-7; D is ambiguous. Trimming removed 7 bases at V and 0 bases at J, with 10 bases between. From germline, CDR1 is MDHEN and CDR2 SYDVKM. CDR3 length: 13 residues. In DNA, the CDR3 is TGTGCCAGCAAACCCGACAACTCCTACGAGCAGTACTTC. Translation gives CASKPDNSYEQYF.

V is TRBV30 and J is TRBJ1-3; D possibly corresponds to TRBD1 (5 bases). Germline values: CDR1 GTSNPN, CDR2 SVGIG (reference sequence). Trimming took 3 bases from V and 0 from J, leaving 21 bases between them. The CDR3 length is 18 residues. CDR3 amino acids: CAWSYPWGRTYSGNTIYF. The CDR3 coding sequence is TGTGCCTGGAGCTACCCTTGGGGCAGGACGTACTCTGGAAACACCATATATTTT.

This rearrangement joins TRBV6-6 to TRBJ1-3; 8 bases fit TRBD1. The CDR3 loop spans 17 amino acids. V lost 6 bases to trimming and J lost 0 bases; unmatched junction nucleotides: 10. CDR1 is MNHNY, CDR2 SVGAGI, per germline (reference sequence). In DNA, the CDR3 is TGTGCCAGCAGACGACAGGGGCCCACCAACTCTGGAAACACCATATATTTT. Translated, it gives CASRRQGPTNSGNTIYF.

V gene TRBV30 combines with J gene TRBJ1-1; perhaps TRBD1 as D (5 bases). This CDR3 has 14 residues. Trimming took off 3 bases at V and 1 base at J, with 12 bases between the two ends. Looked up from germline, CDR1 is GTSNPN and CDR2 is SVGIG (reference sequence). The CDR3: CAWREGRANTEAFF. The CDR3 DNA is TGTGCCTGGAGGGAGGGACGGGCGAACACTGAAGCTTTCTTT. Full variable domain (outside the CDR3, taken from reference TRBV30 and TRBJ1-1): SQTIHQWPATLVQPVGSPLSLECTVEGTSNPNLYWYRQAAGRGLQLLFYSVGIGQISSEVPQNLSASRPQDRQFILSSKKLLLSDSGFYLCAWREGRANTEAFFGQGTRLTVV.

This rearrangement joins TRBV24-1 to TRBJ2-3, with 7 nucleotides matching TRBD2. After removal of 3 bases from V and 4 bases from J, the junction contained 15 bases not matched to a gene. Germline V gene data show CDR1 as KGHDR and CDR2 as SFDVKD. The length of the CDR3 is 18 residues. The CDR3 here is CATSDRRPGGRAADTQYF. DNA for the CDR3: TGTGCCACCAGTGATCGGCGCCCTGGGGGGAGGGCAGCAGATACGCAGTATTTT.

For the CDR3, the DNA is TGTGCCAGCAGCTACGCCTTCGGGGGGGGCGAGACCCAGTACTTC. It codes for CASSYAFGGGETQYF. The genes are TRBV7-2 and TRBJ2-5, with TRBD2 matching over 8 bases. Looked up from germline, CDR1 is SGHTA and CDR2 is FQGNSA. This CDR3 has 15 amino acids. V was pared by 4 bases and J by 5 bases, with 9 bases of the junction left unmatched.

Only a few counts were recorded for this clone. V is TRBV19 and J is TRBJ2-3, with D perhaps matching TRBD1 (5 bases). The CDR3 extends over 14 amino acids. V gave up 5 bases and J gave up 0 bases, with 9 bases separating them. CDR1 LNHDA and CDR2 SQIVND come from the germline V gene (reference sequence). The chain's CDR3 is CASSLQGSTDTQYF. CDR3 bases: TGTGCCAGTAGTCTCCAGGGAAGCACAGATACGCAGTATTTT.

This clone occurred a few times. This sequence joins TRBV7-2 and TRBJ2-1, with 11 positions matching TRBD2. CDR1 is SGHTA, CDR2 FQGNSA, per germline. V trimming: 1 base; J trimming: 15 bases; junction bases outside the gene matches: 8. The CDR3 runs 14 residues. The CDR3 sequence is CASSLDLTSGSRFF. The CDR3 bases are TGTGCCAGCAGCTTAGACCTTACTAGCGGGAGTAGGTTCTTC.

The CDR3 loop is CASSQAGTQEGSPLHF. CDR3 nucleotide sequence: TGTGCCAGCAGCCAGGCCGGAACTCAGGAAGGATCACCCCTCCACTTT. The chain recombines TRBV4-2 with TRBJ1-6; D call uncertain. This CDR3 contains 16 residues. V dropped 3 bases and J dropped 10 bases, with 19 bases sitting between them. Germline V gives CDR1 LGHNA, CDR2 YNFKEQ.

V gene TRBV9 combines with J gene TRBJ2-5, with unresolved D. Per the germline V gene, CDR1 is SGDLS and CDR2 is YYNGEE. This CDR3 contains 14 residues. Trimming removed 3 bases from V and 2 bases from J, with 11 bases in between. The CDR3 DNA is TGTGCCAGCAGCGGAGGAACTACGCAAGAGACCCAGTACTTC. It specifies CASSGGTTQETQYF.

This clone was counted only a few times. This chain connects TRBV3-1 (or the pseudogene TRBV3-2) to TRBJ2-2; D gene ambiguous. Germline V gene sequence: CDR1 LGHDT, CDR2 YNNKEL (reference sequence). CDR3 size: 12 residues. V was cut by 4 bases and J by 4 bases, with 4 bases left in between. The CDR3 DNA follows: TGTGCCAGCAGCCGAGTCACCGGGGAGCTGTTTTTT. It translates to CASSRVTGELFF.

This clone appeared once. The chain is built from TRBV4-2 and TRBJ1-1; 8 positions match TRBD1. J gave up 1 base and V 1 base, and 5 bases lay outside the gene matches. Germline lookup yields CDR1 LGHNA and CDR2 YNFKEQ. This CDR3 is 16 amino acids long. The chain's CDR3 is CASSQVVGTGNTEAFF. The CDR3 DNA reads as TGTGCCAGCAGCCAAGTTGTAGGGACAGGGAACACTGAAGCTTTCTTT.

The J gene is TRBJ2-7, the V gene TRBV6-2 or TRBV6-3; 8 nucleotides match TRBD1. Germline V gene lookup returns CDR1 MNHEY and CDR2 SVGEGT. The CDR3 extends over 15 amino acids. Trimming at V came to 0 bases and at J to 6 bases, leaving 7 bases not matched to a gene. CDR3 protein: CASSYSTTGAVEQYF. The CDR3 region has the DNA TGTGCCAGCAGTTACTCGACGACAGGGGCCGTCGAGCAGTACTTC.

V and J are TRBV19 and TRBJ1-5; D remains unclear. Trimming left V 9 bases short and J 5 bases short, with 14 bases between. This CDR3 has 13 amino acids. Germline CDR1 LNHDA, CDR2 SQIVND (reference sequence). CDR3 nucleotide sequence: TGTGCCAGCTCGAGTTCAAGAGATCAGCCCCAGCATTTT. Its translation is CASSSSRDQPQHF.

Note on this clone: An end of the junction does not agree with germline; a read error may underlie this. The V and J genes are TRBV5-1 and TRBJ1-6, with TRBD1 identical over 7 bases. Germline V gives CDR1 SGHRS, CDR2 YFSETQ. There are 14 residues in the CDR3. The CDR3 bases are TGCGCCAGCAGGTTGGGGACAGTTAATTCACCCCTCCACTTT. As protein: CASRLGTVNSPLHF.

This chain connects TRBV29-1 to TRBJ2-7; possibly TRBD2 for D (6 bases). With 6 bases removed from V and 2 bases from J, the gap between germline ends came to 17 bases. The germline V gene has CDR1 SQVTM and CDR2 ANQGSEA. The length of the CDR3 is 14 residues. CDR3 amino acids: CSVRGAGKAYEQYF. The CDR3 nucleotides are TGCAGCGTCCGAGGCGCGGGAAAGGCCTACGAGCAGTACTTC.

J is TRBJ1-3 and V is TRBV19, with D perhaps TRBD1 (6 bases). This CDR3 spans 14 amino acids. V lost 6 bases, J lost 8 bases, and 17 bases lay in between. CDR1 is LNHDA and CDR2 is SQIVND in the germline V gene (reference sequence). CDR3: CASSPLTGADTIYF. The DNA of the CDR3 is TGTGCCAGTAGCCCTCTGACAGGCGCGGACACCATATATTTT.

The V gene is TRBV4-1, the J gene TRBJ2-2; D call uncertain. The CDR3 extends over 12 amino acids. The V gene lost 3 bases and the J gene lost 6 bases, with 5 bases spanning the gap. The germline gives CDR1 MGHRA, CDR2 YSYEKL. CDR3 bases: TGCGCCAGCAGCCAGGGCCCCGGGGAGCTGTTTTTT. Translating it yields CASSQGPGELFF.

The chain is built from TRBV19 and TRBJ2-7, with 7 bases fitting TRBD1. The CDR3 consists of 15 residues. Germline lookup yields CDR1 LNHDA and CDR2 SQIVND (reference sequence). Trimming removed 1 base from V and 4 bases from J; junction bases left unmatched: 7. DNA for the CDR3: TGTGCCAGTAGTATAGGAACAGGGGCAGGTTACGAGCAGTACTTC. Amino acid sequence: CASSIGTGAGYEQYF.

This clone was recorded a few times. The chain uses TRBV4-2 and TRBJ1-1; TRBD1 might be the D (5 bases). This CDR3 is 14 amino acids long. The ends were cut back, 0 bases at V and 5 bases at J, with 10 bases in the middle. Germline values: CDR1 LGHNA, CDR2 YNFKEQ. CDR3 residues: CASSQDFRGTEAFF. The CDR3 coding sequence is TGTGCCAGCAGCCAAGATTTCCGGGGGACTGAAGCTTTCTTT.

This clone occurred a few times. The chain is built from TRBV9 and TRBJ2-2; a weak D match, TRBD2 (5 bases). CDR1 SGDLS and CDR2 YYNGEE come from the germline V gene. The V end was cut by 2 bases, the J end by 6 bases, with 17 bases between. The CDR3 sequence is 16 residues long. CDR3 sequence reads: CASSVSTIEGAGELFF. The CDR3 DNA reads TGTGCCAGCAGCGTCTCCACTATAGAGGGAGCCGGGGAGCTGTTTTTT.

J is TRBJ1-1 and V is TRBV28, with D perhaps matching TRBD1 (6 bases). Per germline, CDR1 MDHEN and CDR2 SYDVKM. Trimming left V 6 bases short and J 10 bases short, with 21 bases between. The CDR3 is 14 amino acids. CDR3 DNA: TGTGCCAGCAGGGGGGGGCACGGGGCCGATGGAGCTTTCTTT. This codes for CASRGGHGADGAFF. Supplemented by reference TRBV28 and TRBJ1-1, the full variable domain reads DVKVTQSSRYLVKRTGEKVFLECVQDMDHENMFWYRQDPGLGLRLIYFSYDVKMKEKGDIPEGYSVSREKKERFSLILESASTNQTSMYLCASRGGHGADGAFFGQGTRLTVV.

This chain joins TRBV28 and TRBJ1-5, with unresolved D. Trimming left V 7 bases short and J 6 bases short, with 16 bases between. The CDR3 spans 14 residues. Per germline, CDR1 MDHEN and CDR2 SYDVKM. Here the CDR3 reads CASTSIIVGQPQHF. CDR3 DNA sequence: TGTGCCAGCACCTCCATCATTGTCGGTCAGCCCCAGCATTTT.

This clone was counted only a few times. The V call is TRBV5-1, the J call TRBJ2-7; maybe TRBD2 (5 bases). V was shortened by 4 bases and J by 3 bases, with 5 bases between the two germline ends. The CDR3 runs 11 residues. Germline V gene sequence: CDR1 SGHRS, CDR2 YFSETQ. The CDR3 sequence is CASSRDYEQYF. In DNA form, the CDR3 reads TGCGCCAGCAGCCGGGACTACGAGCAGTACTTC.